This TCR beta chain was captured by sequencing in a study of PD-1 blockade in classical Hodgkin lymphoma. V was pared by 3 bases and J by 5 bases, with 13 bases of the junction left unmatched. Germline CDR1 SGDLS, CDR2 YYNGEE. The CDR3 is made up of 17 amino acids. Sequencing was performed with immunoSEQ multiplex PCR; in TCRdb, only in-frame clones are kept and a portion is missing. The sample lists fewer than 80,000 clones; about 70% were seen once. The patients all showed relapse after autologous stem cell transplantation, while their brentuximab vedotin exposure varied. The sequencing used peripheral blood mononuclear cells (PBMCs), collected before the second cycle of nivolumab. This TCR was sampled from a human donor with classical Hodgkin lymphoma. The chain recombines TRBV9 with TRBJ2-2; 7 bases fit TRBD1. In DNA form, the CDR3 reads TGTGCCAGCAGCGCCCTGGGACAGTTGGGGATGACCGGGGAGCTGTTTTTT. As protein: CASSALGQLGMTGELFF.